The next 31 T cell receptor beta chains were all read from a single sample in a study of PD-1 blockade in classical Hodgkin lymphoma (dated by TCRdb to the early 2020s). The time point label, read with the paper, signifies: cycle 4 day 1 (C4D1), after more than 5 weeks of nivolumab. Every trial patient had relapsed following autologous stem cell transplantation, and prior brentuximab vedotin exposure was what differed among cohorts A, B and C. Library creation used the immunoSEQ multiplex PCR assay. The table comes from immuneACCESS by way of TCRdb, which keeps in-frame sequences with V and J called. Part of the clones is missing from these tables; in studies checked, under half for an unresolved V gene and the rest for unknown reasons. For this sample there are 15,000 to 20,000 clones; around 81% appear just once. The ten largest clones take up roughly 22% of the sample. The source was peripheral blood mononuclear cells (PBMCs), collected before the fourth cycle of nivolumab. Receptors were obtained from a human donor with classical Hodgkin lymphoma.

The J gene is TRBJ1-1, the V gene TRBV7-8; 8 bases fit TRBD1. Germline CDR1 SGHVS, CDR2 FQNEAQ. The CDR3 totals 16 residues. V was clipped by 5 bases and J by 0 bases; unmatched bases: 8. The CDR3 region is CASSKDRARLNTEAFF. CDR3 sequence (DNA): TGTGCCAGCAGCAAGGACAGGGCGCGACTGAACACTGAAGCTTTCTTT. Supplemented by reference TRBV7-8 and TRBJ1-1, the full variable domain reads GAGVSQSPRYKVAKRGQDVALRCDPISGHVSLFWYQQALGQGPEFLTYFQNEAQLDKSGLPSDRFFAERPEGSVSTLKIQRTQQEDSAVYLCASSKDRARLNTEAFFGQGTRLTVV.

The chain carries TRBV10-3 and TRBJ2-7, with D perhaps TRBD2 (8 bases). Trimming cost V 4 bases and J 3 bases, with 19 bases left between them. CDR3 length: 16 amino acids. CDR1 ENHRY and CDR2 SYGVKD come from the germline V gene. In DNA, the CDR3 is TGTGCCATCAGTGGCCGACAGGGACTAGGGGACTACGAGCAGTACTTC. It is translated as CAISGRQGLGDYEQYF.

The chain carries TRBV7-2 and TRBJ1-6, with D hard to call. Deletions cut 1 base from V and 0 bases from J, with 13 bases between. The CDR3 runs to 18 residues. Germline lookup yields CDR1 SGHTA and CDR2 FQGNSA. The CDR3 region is CASSLEPRRSSYNSPLHF. Here the CDR3 DNA reads TGTGCCAGCAGCTTAGAGCCTCGACGCAGCTCCTATAATTCACCCCTCCACTTT.

The chain combines TRBV14 with TRBJ2-3; D is ambiguous. The CDR3 is made up of 13 amino acids. Germline CDR1 reads SGHDN; CDR2 reads FVKESK. V was trimmed by 8 bases and J by 2 bases, leaving 11 bases between them. The CDR3 coding sequence is TGTGCCAGCGCGGACGGATACACAGATACGCAGTATTTT. Protein: CASADGYTDTQYF.

The chain links TRBV6-6 to TRBJ1-1; TRBD1 is a possible D gene (6 bases). In germline, CDR1 is MNHNY, CDR2 SVGAGI (reference sequence). Trimming removed 0 bases from V and 0 bases from J, with 11 bases in between. The CDR3 length is 16 residues. The CDR3 coding sequence is TGTGCCAGCAGTTACTCCAGGGGCCTAATGAACACTGAAGCTTTCTTT. It specifies CASSYSRGLMNTEAFF.

In DNA, the CDR3 is TGCGCCAGCAGTGACGGCTCCGGGTCTGGAAACACCATATATTTT. It codes for CASSDGSGSGNTIYF. The chain uses TRBV10-1 and TRBJ1-3; no clear D. The germline V and J ends were trimmed by 3 bases and 1 base, with 10 bases remaining between them. Per germline, CDR1 WNHNN and CDR2 SYGVQD (reference sequence). This CDR3 has 15 residues.

This clone turned up a few times. V gene TRBV19 combines with J gene TRBJ2-2; maybe TRBD2 (6 bases). Trimming cost V 5 bases and J 4 bases, with 14 bases left between them. Germline CDR1 LNHDA, CDR2 SQIVND (reference sequence). The CDR3 sequence is 15 residues long. CDR3 DNA: TGTGCCAGTAGTCGCCCGGGACTTATCACCGGGGAGCTGTTTTTT. Translating gives CASSRPGLITGELFF.

This clone showed up just a few times. V usage is TRBV10-2 and J usage is TRBJ2-3, with TRBD2 as a possible D gene (6 bases). The germline V gene encodes CDR1 WSHSY and CDR2 SAAADI. This CDR3 has 11 amino acids. V lost 7 bases, J lost 6 bases, and 8 bases lay in between. Here the CDR3 DNA reads TGCGCCAGCACTCGGGGGGATACGCAGTATTTT. Encoded protein: CASTRGDTQYF.

This sequence joins TRBV5-1 and TRBJ2-6; D unclear. The V gene lost 4 bases and the J gene lost 0 bases, with 5 bases spanning the gap. This CDR3 is 14 amino acids long. Germline assignment: CDR1 SGHRS and CDR2 YFSETQ. The CDR3 protein is CASSVASGANVLTF. The CDR3, as DNA: TGCGCCAGCAGCGTCGCCTCTGGGGCCAACGTCCTGACTTTC.

DNA of the CDR3: TGTGCCAGCAGATCCTGGGTGGGGGGCGGCAATCAGCCCCAGCATTTT. It yields the protein CASRSWVGGGNQPQHF. The V and J genes are TRBV28 and TRBJ1-5, with D possibly being TRBD1 (6 bases). CDR1 is MDHEN, CDR2 SYDVKM, per germline. The CDR3 is 16 residues long. Between the trimmed V and J ends, which lost 6 bases and 2 bases, there was a span of 17 bases.

V and J are TRBV28 and TRBJ1-2; D ambiguous. Per germline, CDR1 MDHEN and CDR2 SYDVKM. The CDR3 contains 15 residues. Between the trimmed V and J ends, which lost 6 bases and 8 bases, there was a span of 22 bases. This CDR3 reads CASSTGDHKGGGYTF. Written as DNA, the CDR3 is TGTGCCAGCAGCACCGGTGACCACAAGGGCGGGGGCTACACCTTC.

CDR3 in amino acids: CASTSVGNGVPFVAGANVLTF. The CDR3 DNA reads TGTGCCAGCACCTCCGTCGGTAATGGTGTCCCGTTCGTGGCTGGGGCCAACGTCCTGACTTTC. The rearrangement links TRBV28 to TRBJ2-6; no clear D. Germline CDR1 MDHEN, CDR2 SYDVKM. The germline V and J ends were trimmed by 7 bases and 2 bases, with 30 bases remaining between them. The CDR3 covers 21 residues.

The rearrangement uses TRBV4-3 and TRBJ2-3; D is ambiguous. This CDR3 is 13 amino acids long. The germline CDR1 and CDR2 sequences are LGHNA and YSLEER. The V end lost 0 bases, the J end lost 7 bases, and 8 bases lay between the germline ends. CDR3 loop: CASSQDLDNTQYF. CDR3 nucleotides: TGCGCCAGCAGCCAAGATTTAGATAATACGCAGTATTTT.

V and J are TRBV7-2 and TRBJ1-1; D is perhaps TRBD1 (5 bases). This CDR3 contains 15 residues. Trimming pared 2 bases from V and 2 bases from J, leaving 12 bases between. Germline CDR1 SGHTA, CDR2 FQGNSA. CDR3 sequence: CASSLTGTANTEAFF. The CDR3 DNA reads as TGTGCCAGCAGCTTAACCGGGACGGCCAACACTGAAGCTTTCTTT.

The chain combines TRBV10-2 with TRBJ2-7, with D possibly called TRBD1 or TRBD2 (6 bases each). V shed 2 bases and J shed 4 bases, with 15 bases lying between them. The germline gives CDR1 WSHSY, CDR2 SAAADI. The CDR3 runs 15 residues. In DNA form, the CDR3 reads TGCGCCAGCAGTGAGACGGGGGCCAGTTATTACGAGCAGTACTTC. It is translated as CASSETGASYYEQYF.

The CDR3 loop reads CATSRDRDFGYTF. In nucleotides, the CDR3 is TGTGCCACCAGCAGGGACCGGGACTTTGGCTACACCTTC. The chain links TRBV15 to TRBJ1-2, with a weak D call TRBD1 (5 bases). V lost 3 bases to trimming and J lost 7 bases, with 12 bases between them. The CDR3 is 13 residues long. From germline, CDR1 is LNHNV and CDR2 YYDKDF (reference sequence).

This clone showed up just a few times. The chain recombines TRBV2 with TRBJ1-6; 9 nucleotides match TRBD1. This CDR3 spans 15 amino acids. Germline V gene data show CDR1 as SNHLY and CDR2 as FYNNEI. Germline trimming cut 6 bases from V and 9 bases from J; bases unmatched to any gene: 9. CDR3 coding DNA: TGTGCCAGCAGGCCTACGGGACAGGGAGGTTCACCCCTCCACTTT. It codes for CASRPTGQGGSPLHF.

V is TRBV10-3 and J is TRBJ2-7; D remains unclear. This CDR3 region has 13 residues. Germline assignment: CDR1 ENHRY and CDR2 SYGVKD. V was cut by 3 bases and J by 3 bases, with 9 bases left in between. CDR3: CAISDVAGYEQYV. In nucleotides, the CDR3 is TGTGCCATCAGTGACGTTGCAGGCTACGAGCAGTACGTC.

Details on this clone: Relative to the germline gene, one junction end is altered; a read error may explain this. J is TRBJ2-2 and V is TRBV7-7; 13 nucleotides match TRBD2. The germline V gene has CDR1 SSHAT and CDR2 FNYEAQ (reference sequence). CDR3 length equals 16 residues. CDR3 in amino acids: CASSQGLAGEGGELFF. In nucleotides, the CDR3 is TGTGCTAGCAGCCAAGGACTAGCGGGAGAGGGCGGGGAGCTGTTTTTT.

This clone has only a few counts. The chain joins TRBV2 to TRBJ1-1, with D maybe TRBD1 (5 bases). Per the germline V gene, CDR1 is SNHLY and CDR2 is FYNNEI. This CDR3 contains 11 residues. V lost 10 bases and J lost 7, with 13 bases in between. The CDR3 reads CAINRGIEAFF. The CDR3 bases are TGTGCCATCAACCGGGGGATTGAAGCTTTCTTT.

The CDR3: CASRPLEGHEQYV. CDR3 DNA sequence: TGTGCCAGCAGACCACTAGAGGGTCACGAGCAGTACGTC. This chain uses TRBV6-5 with TRBJ2-7, with D possibly TRBD2 on 5 matching bases. V dropped 6 bases and J dropped 5 bases, with 14 bases sitting between them. Looked up from germline, CDR1 is MNHEY and CDR2 is SVGAGI. The CDR3 sequence is 13 residues long.

This clone was observed a handful of times. This chain uses TRBV5-5 with TRBJ2-3; D gene ambiguous. This CDR3 has 12 residues. The ends were cut back, 3 bases at V and 2 bases at J, with 4 bases in the middle. Germline V CDR1 and CDR2: SGHKS, YYEKEE (reference sequence). CDR3 in amino acids: CASSSVTDTQYF. Written as DNA, the CDR3 is TGTGCCAGCAGCTCTGTCACAGATACGCAGTATTTT.

The chain employs TRBV11-2 and TRBJ1-2; tentatively, D is TRBD1 (5 bases). The CDR3 is made up of 15 amino acids. Germline V gives CDR1 SGHAT, CDR2 FQNNGV. V was shortened by 1 base and J by 9 bases, with 18 bases between the two germline ends. The CDR3 DNA reads as TGTGCCAGCAGCTTAGGATCAGGGCGGGGGATTAGCTACACCTTC. It encodes CASSLGSGRGISYTF.

This chain links TRBV4-3 with TRBJ1-2; D is perhaps TRBD1 (5 bases). The CDR3 is made up of 15 amino acids. The germline V gene encodes CDR1 LGHNA and CDR2 YSLEER. V gave up 0 bases and J gave up 6 bases, with 14 bases separating them. The CDR3 here is CASSQEWQGGDGYTF. CDR3 DNA sequence: TGCGCCAGCAGCCAAGAATGGCAGGGTGGTGATGGCTACACCTTC.

V is TRBV6-5 and J is TRBJ2-3, with 7 bases lining up with TRBD2. Germline V gene lookup returns CDR1 MNHEY and CDR2 SVGAGI. Trimming took 5 bases from V and 0 from J; bases not matched to a gene: 5. The CDR3 runs to 15 residues. CDR3 nucleotide sequence: TGTGCCAGCAGTCGACTAGCAGCTAGCACAGATACGCAGTATTTT. Translating gives CASSRLAASTDTQYF.

The CDR3 coding sequence is TGTGCCAGCAGCTTAGATCACATGGACACAGTCACTGAAGCTTTCTTT. This translates into CASSLDHMDTVTEAFF. The V call is TRBV11-3, the J call TRBJ1-1; D perhaps matches TRBD1 (5 bases). The CDR3 loop spans 16 amino acids. Germline CDR1 and CDR2: SGHNT and YENEEA. The germline V and J ends were trimmed by 0 bases and 4 bases, with 15 bases remaining between them.

The chain recombines TRBV6-6 with TRBJ2-2; 7 nucleotides align to TRBD2. J was trimmed by 6 bases and V by 7 bases; bases with no gene match: 8. CDR1 and CDR2 (germline): MNHNY, SVGAGI (reference sequence). The CDR3 covers 14 residues. DNA of the CDR3: TGTGCCAGCATGACCGGACTAGAGTCCGGGGAGCTGTTTTTT. Its translation: CASMTGLESGELFF.

The chain couples TRBV6-1 to TRBJ2-2; D remains unclear. The germline V and J ends were trimmed by 8 bases and 1 base, with 14 bases remaining between them. This CDR3 spans 15 amino acids. Germline loops: CDR1 MNHNS, CDR2 SASEGT. The CDR3 protein is CASYLGRRNTGELFF. The CDR3 DNA sequence: TGTGCCAGCTATCTAGGCAGGCGGAACACCGGGGAGCTGTTTTTT.

This chain connects TRBV5-6 to TRBJ2-7; tentatively, D is TRBD2 (6 bases). The CDR3 is 15 amino acids. The germline V gene has CDR1 SGHDT and CDR2 YYEEEE. Trimming stripped 2 bases from V and 0 bases from J, with 12 bases between. CDR3 amino acids: CASSFYLGLSYEQYV. CDR3 bases: TGTGCCAGCAGCTTTTACCTGGGACTCTCCTACGAGCAGTACGTC.

This clone was observed a few times. The genes are TRBV14 and TRBJ1-1; tentatively, D is TRBD1 (5 bases). This CDR3 is built from 14 residues. Looked up from germline, CDR1 is SGHDN and CDR2 is FVKESK. V was cut by 1 base and J by 5 bases, with 11 bases left in between. CDR3 in amino acids: CASSQVLGETEAFF. In DNA form, the CDR3 reads TGTGCCAGCAGCCAAGTGTTAGGGGAAACTGAAGCTTTCTTT.

The chain employs TRBV2 and TRBJ2-1; 11 nucleotides align to TRBD2. V trimming: 4 bases; J trimming: 7 bases; junction bases outside the gene matches: 9. The germline gives CDR1 SNHLY, CDR2 FYNNEI. CDR3 length equals 16 residues. CDR3 loop: CASSGISGGAWNEQFF. DNA of the CDR3: TGTGCCAGCAGTGGGATTAGCGGGGGGGCGTGGAATGAGCAGTTCTTC. The whole variable domain, remainder taken from reference TRBV2 and TRBJ2-1, is EPEVTQTPSHQVTQMGQEVILRCVPISNHLYFYWYRQILGQKVEFLVSFYNNEISEKSEIFDDQFSVERPDGSNFTLKIRSTKLEDSAMYFCASSGISGGAWNEQFFGPGTRLTVL.